This T cell receptor beta chain was obtained from a study of T cells in Graves' hyperthyroidism and ophthalmopathy. Study results and caveats: It was a median approximately 6.9 months before onset that the model predicted ophthalmopathy. Most thyroid clonotypes with frequency above 0.001 were detected in blood.

Patients affected by ophthalmopathy presented a Clinical Activity Score of at least 3, a NOSPECS grade of at least 4, and disease duration below 3 months. The diagnostic basis comprised clinical symptoms, serum thyroxine and TRAb, thyroid ultrasound and orbital computed tomography. This clonotype was picked up a small number of times. Antigen unknown. The junction and the germline gene differ at one end; a read error may be behind it. The investigators amplified TCR beta CDR3 regions from RNA transcripts. First-round RT-PCR with HTBI primers amplified the TCR CDR3 region. From the multiplex PCR reads, TCRdb called clonotypes with MiXCR, one entry per CDR3 protein. In the table there are over 250,000 distinct CDR3 sequences, approximately 15% of which are singletons. This CDR3 spans 16 amino acids. Germline values: CDR1 WNHNN, CDR2 SYGVQD (reference sequence).

The chain uses TRBV10-1 and TRBJ1-5, with TRBD1 matching 8 bases. Sequenced: blood. The origin of this receptor is a woman aged 40 to 50 with Graves' ophthalmopathy. CDR3 in amino acids: CASSYTGGDSNQPQHF. In nucleotides, the CDR3 is TGTGCCAGCAGTTATACAGGGGGTGATAGCAATCAGCCCCAGCATTTT.